Listed below are T cell receptor beta chains from one sample, sequenced in a study of T cells expressing NK-cell markers. TCRdb reprocessed the 5' RACE reads, keeping one entry per CDR3 protein, no DNA. The sample has 200,000 to 300,000 distinct CDR3 sequences, and its top ten clones hold around 0.42%. The sequencing sample was made of blood T cells: a sorted CD56 or NKG2C T cell subset, CD4+ or CD8+ T cells, or bulk PBMC T cells (not recorded which). These TCRs come from a man between 18 and 29 years old in good health. Each CDR3 is given with its conserved first and last residue. The order of the fields is V gene, J gene, CDR3 protein.

>TRBV7-2|TRBJ2-3
CASSLTSASTDTQYF
>TRBV29-1|TRBJ2-3
CSVALGTTTSGTDTQYF
>TRBV29-1|TRBJ1-2
CSVRVGNYGYTF
>TRBV12-3/TRBV12-4|TRBJ1-2
CASSLGVRGGYTF
>TRBV20-1|TRBJ2-1
CSARGPGGGLSYNEQFF
>TRBV20-1|TRBJ1-1
CSASRDSTGIAFF
>TRBV29-1|TRBJ2-3
CSFEVLAGADTQYF
>TRBV29-1|TRBJ2-3
CSVEVAPGTQYF
>TRBV12-3/TRBV12-4|TRBJ2-7
CASSLSAIREEQYF
>TRBV20-1|TRBJ2-3
CSASRGSPDTQYF
>TRBV7-8|TRBJ2-1
CASSSAGFSRGEQFF
>TRBV29-1|TRBJ1-2
CSVEPRLEHKYGYTF
>TRBV10-3|TRBJ1-3
CAIRDTVASGNTIYF
>TRBV27|TRBJ2-2
CASSLAGTNTGELFF
>TRBV18|TRBJ2-7
CASSPLINRGTYEQYF
>TRBV19|TRBJ2-7
CASSIPGEQYF
>TRBV10-3|TRBJ2-2
CAIMPGLAGGGELFF
>TRBV27|TRBJ1-2
CASRIRDRADYGYTF
>TRBV5-1|TRBJ1-5
CASSLDRAGNGPQHF
>TRBV12-3/TRBV12-4|TRBJ1-2
CASSLVPVYGYTF
>TRBV20-1|TRBJ2-7
CSATGQPHEQYF
>TRBV19|TRBJ1-5
CASSGTGTGQPQHF
>TRBV18|TRBJ2-7
CASSTFEGSYEQYF
>TRBV6-5|TRBJ2-3
CASSYRSGDTQYF
>TRBV6-5|TRBJ1-5
CASISKFSYDSNQPQHF
>TRBV5-1|TRBJ2-2
CASSQVRGPNTGELFF
>TRBV11-2|TRBJ2-1
CASSMGQNDEQFF
>TRBV5-5|TRBJ1-6
CASSPDSDSPLHF
>TRBV12-3/TRBV12-4|TRBJ1-5
CASSLALADNSNQPQHF
>TRBV10-1|TRBJ2-1
CASKLPGQGYNEQFF
>TRBV20-1|TRBJ2-7
CTPRGPTYEQYF
>TRBV10-3|TRBJ2-1
CAISESSTFTNNEQFF
>TRBV12-3/TRBV12-4|TRBJ1-5
CASSPTAQPQHF
>TRBV3-1|TRBJ2-1
CASSQTGLAGNEQFF
>TRBV29-1|TRBJ2-3
CSTSGPSGLGTQYF
>TRBV12-3/TRBV12-4|TRBJ2-1
CASTTVIAGGIEQFF
>TRBV7-9|TRBJ2-7
CASTPSWGLSYEQYF
>TRBV5-1|TRBJ1-2
CASSEAIPDGYTF
>TRBV5-1|TRBJ2-1
CASSFVAGGTNNEQFF
>TRBV7-2|TRBJ2-1
CASSLRDGSSYNEQFF
>TRBV12-3/TRBV12-4|TRBJ2-5
CASWAGVGETQYF
>TRBV3-1|TRBJ2-1
CASSHIGTGGYNEQFF
>TRBV20-1|TRBJ2-3
CSARLPGRDRATQYF
>TRBV6-1|TRBJ2-1
CASSPLASGIEEQFF
>TRBV15|TRBJ2-3
CATSPPSTDTQYF
>TRBV12-3/TRBV12-4|TRBJ2-5
CASSLEDRGLRTQYF
>TRBV27|TRBJ2-3
CASSHRLAGGTDTQYF
>TRBV4-3|TRBJ2-1
CASSGTISFSYNEQFF
>TRBV5-5|TRBJ1-2
CASSPYTGYGYTF
>TRBV7-9|TRBJ2-6
CASSPPRAGANVLTF
>TRBV12-3/TRBV12-4|TRBJ1-5
CASSWLYNQPQHF
>TRBV10-3|TRBJ1-5
CAISELGQSQEPQHF
>TRBV5-4|TRBJ2-7
CASSLSPELYEQYF
>TRBV18|TRBJ1-4
CASSRSSGNEKLFF
>TRBV5-1|TRBJ2-3
CASSLVASGSLTTDTQYF
>TRBV6-1|TRBJ2-3
CASRPLGTSTDTQYF
>TRBV5-1|TRBJ2-3
CASSLVGETDTQYF